This T cell receptor beta chain was profiled in a study of T-cell memory formation after mild COVID-19. Study context: TCR clusters mostly belonged to single donors.

Concerning this clonotype: Its antigen is not known.

TCRdb re-called the 5' RACE reads with MiXCR, one entry per CDR3 protein. The sample has fewer than 150,000 distinct CDR3 sequences; 20% to 25% are singletons. In germline, CDR1 is SGHRS, CDR2 YFSETQ. There are 14 residues in the CDR3. Trimming cost V 3 bases and J 6 bases, with 12 bases left between them. General study results and limits: Researchers found some responding clones in pre-infection memory, a sign that cross-reactive memory joined.

This sequence originates from a man aged 18 to 30 who had mild COVID-19 (a few samples of this study predate the infection). Cell type and time point are not known. Sequenced sample: PBMCs or a T cell subset sorted from them (not recorded which). V gene TRBV5-1 combines with J gene TRBJ1-4; TRBD1 might be the D (5 bases). The CDR3 DNA reads TGCGCCAGCAGCTCGGGGGTCGGGGATGAAAAACTGTTTTTT. Its translation: CASSSGVGDEKLFF.